This TCR beta chain was documented in a study of cytomegalovirus exposure and HLA in healthy donors. Study results and limitations: In vitro experiments confirmed that a few CMV-associated chains were specific for CMV antigens. Among immune exposure information, only CMV serostatus was available.

Comments on this clone: No antigen is known for it.

The CDR3 covers 14 residues. Trimming pared 1 base from V and 1 base from J, leaving 3 bases between. Looked up from germline, CDR1 is SGHTS and CDR2 is YDEGEE. In the PCR, 60 Vbeta and 13 Jbeta primers were used. Here immunoSEQ multiplex PCR was the method, and the copy in TCRdb shows in-frame clones only, minus some. The repertoire holds roughly 180,000 clones, with more than 65% as singletons. The source of this sequence is a woman in her 30s in good health and CMV-seropositive. The chain couples TRBV5-8 to TRBJ1-6; D remains unclear. The sequencing sample was made of PBMCs. The CDR3 DNA sequence: TGTGCCAGCAGCTTGCAGTCCTATAATTCACCCCTCCACTTT. Translation gives CASSLQSYNSPLHF.